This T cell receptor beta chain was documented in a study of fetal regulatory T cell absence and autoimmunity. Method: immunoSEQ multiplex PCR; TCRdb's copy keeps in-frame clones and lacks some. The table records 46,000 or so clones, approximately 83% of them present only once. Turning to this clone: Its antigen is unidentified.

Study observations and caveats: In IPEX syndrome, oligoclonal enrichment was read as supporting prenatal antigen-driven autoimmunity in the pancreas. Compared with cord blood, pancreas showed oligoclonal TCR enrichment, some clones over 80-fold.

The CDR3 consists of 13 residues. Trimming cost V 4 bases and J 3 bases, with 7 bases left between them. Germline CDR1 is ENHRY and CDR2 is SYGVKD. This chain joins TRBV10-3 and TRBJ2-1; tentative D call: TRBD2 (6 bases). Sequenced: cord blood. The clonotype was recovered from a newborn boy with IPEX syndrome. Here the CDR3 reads CAISGGIYNEQFF. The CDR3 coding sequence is TGTGCCATCAGTGGCGGGATCTACAATGAGCAGTTCTTC.